What follows are 13 T cell receptor beta chains derived from one specimen sequenced in a study of T cell changes during pregnancy in multiple sclerosis. Assay: immunoSEQ multiplex PCR; the TCRdb copy retains only in-frame clones and omits some. This sample carries roughly 90,000 clones, around 93% of them seen once, and the ten largest clones take 1.5% to 2%. This sample comprised peripheral blood, obtained in the first trimester of pregnancy. The receptors originated from a female donor in good health, enrolled as a control in a pregnancy study.

The V gene is TRBV5-1, the J gene TRBJ2-3, with D possibly TRBD1 on 6 matching bases. V lost 4 bases and J 2 bases, leaving 11 bases between the germline ends. The CDR3 has 14 residues. The germline CDR1 and CDR2 sequences are SGHRS and YFSETQ. The CDR3 sequence: CASSPDSSTDTQYF. In DNA, the CDR3 is TGCGCCAGCAGCCCGGACAGTTCCACAGATACGCAGTATTTT.

This chain uses TRBV6-1 with TRBJ1-1, with 12 positions matching TRBD1. The CDR3 sequence is 15 residues long. Per the germline V gene, CDR1 is MNHNS and CDR2 is SASEGT. With V trimmed by 3 bases and J by 5 bases, 4 bases remained unmatched. The CDR3, as DNA: TGTGCCAGCAGTGATGGGACAGGGGGCGTGACTGAAGCTTTCTTT. It encodes CASSDGTGGVTEAFF.

In nucleotides, the CDR3 is TGTGCCAGCAGCTTACAGGGCGAATCCGAAAAACTGTTTTTT. Protein sequence: CASSLQGESEKLFF. This chain connects TRBV7-9 to TRBJ1-4; tentatively, D is TRBD1 (5 bases). The CDR3 runs to 14 residues. Germline assignment: CDR1 SEHNR and CDR2 FQNEAQ (reference sequence). V lost 2 bases to trimming and J lost 8 bases, with 12 bases between them.

The chain employs TRBV12-5 and TRBJ1-1, with a tentative D call TRBD1 (6 bases). CDR3 length: 15 amino acids. V was shortened by 0 bases and J by 3 bases, with 11 bases between the two germline ends. Looked up from germline, CDR1 is LGHNT and CDR2 is FRNRAP. The CDR3, as DNA: TGTGCTAGTGGTTTGGTACGGGGACAACACACTGAAGCTTTCTTT. Residues: CASGLVRGQHTEAFF.

V is TRBV6-4 and J is TRBJ2-2; D unresolved. V lost 5 bases, J lost 3 bases, and 10 bases lay in between. Germline CDR1 is MRHNA and CDR2 is SNTAGT. CDR3 length equals 14 residues. For the CDR3, the DNA is TGTGCCAGCAGTACTGAGGCGCACACCGGGGAGCTGTTTTTT. Protein product: CASSTEAHTGELFF.

This clone was found a few times. V gene TRBV12-5 combines with J gene TRBJ1-5, with 8 nucleotides matching TRBD1. The CDR3 loop spans 14 amino acids. Trimming removed 6 bases from V and 2 bases from J; junction bases left unmatched: 3. Germline CDR1 reads LGHNT; CDR2 reads FRNRAP. The DNA for the CDR3 is TGTGCTAGTGGAGTGACAGGGGGCAATCAGCCCCAGCATTTT. Translated: CASGVTGGNQPQHF.

The chain recombines TRBV4-3 with TRBJ2-6; D uncertain. CDR3 size: 16 residues. Trimming removed 0 bases at V and 0 bases at J, with 6 bases between. The germline V gene encodes CDR1 LGHNA and CDR2 YSLEER. The DNA of the CDR3 is TGCGCCAGCAGCCAAGAATCGTACTCTGGGGCCAACGTCCTGACTTTC. Translation gives CASSQESYSGANVLTF.

The J gene is TRBJ2-1, the V gene TRBV7-8, with 10 positions matching TRBD2. The CDR3 has 19 residues. Trimming at V came to 1 base and at J to 4 bases, leaving 13 bases not matched to a gene. Germline V gene data show CDR1 as SGHVS and CDR2 as FQNEAQ. The CDR3 is CASSLVERGGGVGYNEQFF. The CDR3 DNA sequence: TGTGCCAGCAGCTTAGTTGAGCGGGGGGGAGGAGTGGGGTACAATGAGCAGTTCTTC. Filled out from reference TRBV7-8 and TRBJ2-1, the complete variable domain reads GAGVSQSPRYKVAKRGQDVALRCDPISGHVSLFWYQQALGQGPEFLTYFQNEAQLDKSGLPSDRFFAERPEGSVSTLKIQRTQQEDSAVYLCASSLVERGGGVGYNEQFFGPGTRLTVL.

The chain employs TRBV14 and TRBJ1-2; the D is unclear. This CDR3 contains 12 residues. Per germline, CDR1 SGHDN and CDR2 FVKESK. The V and J ends lost 1 base and 5 bases respectively, with 5 bases between them. CDR3 loop: CASSQAVYGYTF. CDR3 bases: TGTGCCAGCAGCCAAGCCGTATATGGCTACACCTTC.

This chain uses TRBV4-2 with TRBJ2-3; 7 nucleotides agree with TRBD1. Losses at the gene ends were 4 bases for V and 2 bases for J; bases not matched to a gene: 3. Looked up from germline, CDR1 is LGHNA and CDR2 is YNFKEQ. CDR3 size: 14 residues. Here the CDR3 reads CASSPTGNTDTQYF. In DNA form, the CDR3 reads TGTGCCAGCAGCCCGACAGGGAACACAGATACGCAGTATTTT.

The CDR3 sequence: CATSDRANTEAFF. The CDR3 coding sequence is TGTGCCACCTCCGACAGGGCGAACACTGAAGCTTTCTTT. The chain carries TRBV18 and TRBJ1-1; TRBD1 aligns across 7 bases. CDR3 length: 13 residues. Germline assignment: CDR1 KGHSH and CDR2 LQKENI. J was trimmed by 1 base and V by 10 bases; bases with no gene match: 6. Full variable domain (missing parts from reference TRBV18 and TRBJ1-1): NAGVMQNPRHLVRRRGQEARLRCSPMKGHSHVYWYRQLPEEGLKFMVYLQKENIIDESGMPKERFSAEFPKEGPSILRIQQVVRGDSAAYFCATSDRANTEAFFGQGTRLTVV.

The chain links TRBV6-5 to TRBJ1-2; tentative D call: TRBD1 (6 bases). V was pared by 6 bases and J by 0 bases, with 14 bases between. Looked up from germline, CDR1 is MNHEY and CDR2 is SVGAGI. This CDR3 has 15 residues. The CDR3 nucleotides are TGTGCCAGCAGCCCACAGGGACAAGCTAACTATGGCTACACCTTC. The encoded protein is CASSPQGQANYGYTF.

This chain uses TRBV7-2 with TRBJ2-5, with a weak D call TRBD2 (5 bases). The V gene's germline CDR1 is SGHTA and CDR2 FQGNSA. The CDR3 is made up of 14 amino acids. With 1 base removed from V and 1 base from J, the gap between germline ends came to 7 bases. CDR3 amino acids: CASSLELVQETQYF. CDR3 nucleotide sequence: TGTGCCAGCAGCTTAGAACTAGTCCAAGAGACCCAGTACTTC.